The TCR beta chain under discussion was sequenced for a study of tumor-infiltrating lymphocytes in primary liver carcinoma. Study information: The patients comprised men and women between the ages of 30 and 69 years. Study-wide results and caveats: Tumor specimens were characterized by a significantly higher top-250-clone fraction than blood (p = 0.039). Relative to tumor region pairs, the tumor-adjacent and tumor-blood pairs showed overlap that was lower.

To note about this clonotype: Antigen specificity is unknown.

The V end lost 1 base, the J end lost 10 bases, and 8 bases lay between the germline ends. CDR3 length: 11 amino acids. CDR1 and CDR2 (germline): GTSNPN, SVGIG (reference sequence). TCR beta cDNA came from roughly 550 ng total RNA, primed with a constant-region primer. Three-round nested multiplex PCR performed with slightly modified ARM-PCR produced the TCR beta libraries. In the first two PCR rounds, TRBV1-TRBV30 forward primers were paired with a C-beta reverse primer, and each round lasted roughly 9 cycles. TCRdb re-derived calls from the multiplex PCR reads in MiXCR, one entry per CDR3 protein. In the table there are about 330,000 distinct CDR3 sequences, roughly two thirds of which are singletons. Out of unsorted whole blood came the blood RNA, and germline DNA was extracted as well. Blood samples of about 4.1 milliliters were drawn preoperatively.

This receptor was taken from a man aged 40-55 years with primary liver carcinoma and hepatitis B virus infection. V gene TRBV30 combines with J gene TRBJ2-1, with a possible D match to TRBD2 (7 bases). Sequenced: peripheral blood. The CDR3 DNA follows: TGTGCCTGGAGTGGGGGGGGCGAGCAGTTCTTC. This translates into CAWSGGGEQFF.